These 24 T cell receptor beta chains originate from one sample sequenced in a study of T cell repertoires in cytomegalovirus infection. The antigens of these receptors remain unknown. TCRdb recomputed calls from the reads with MiXCR, one row per CDR3 protein. The sample yields 650,000 to 900,000 distinct CDR3 sequences, 30% to 35% seen once. The sample in question was cultured CD8+ T cells from PBMCs, obtained from culture after CMV antigen stimulation. Receptor source: a human donor in good health (CMV status not recorded). Some clones in this sample may be carry-over from other donors' samples.

This clonotype occurred a few times. J is TRBJ2-3 and V is TRBV27; D gene unclear. Germline V lookup: CDR1 MNHEY, CDR2 SMNVEV (reference sequence). V lost 4 bases to trimming and J lost 2 bases, with 4 bases between them. The CDR3 is made up of 12 amino acids. CDR3 nucleotides: TGTGCCAGCAGTTATAACACAGATACGCAGTATTTT. This translates into CASSYNTDTQYF.

The V and J genes are TRBV7-2 and TRBJ2-6, with TRBD1 identical over 11 bases. V was pared by 7 bases and J by 2 bases, with 7 bases of the junction left unmatched. Germline-derived CDR1 and CDR2 are SGHTA and FQGNSA. CDR3 length: 17 amino acids. The CDR3 nucleotides read TGTGCCAGCACCTGGACAGGGGGCGCGACTGGGGCCAACGTCCTGACTTTC. This sequence encodes CASTWTGGATGANVLTF.

This clonotype was recorded a few times. This chain joins TRBV12-3 or TRBV12-4 and TRBJ1-2; TRBD1 might be the D (6 bases). V was shortened by 1 base and J by 5 bases, with 14 bases between the two germline ends. This CDR3 is built from 15 residues. The CDR3 bases are TGTGCCAGCAGTTTAGAGCGGGGGCGCTGGTATGGCTACACCTTC. It specifies CASSLERGRWYGYTF.

The sample holds one count of this clonotype. V and J are TRBV19 and TRBJ2-6, with 7 bases matching TRBD1. This CDR3 contains 15 residues. Germline V lookup: CDR1 LNHDA, CDR2 SQIVND (reference sequence). The ends lost 6 bases at V and 0 bases at J; junction bases unmatched: 2. The CDR3 sequence is CASRTGSSGANVLTF. The CDR3 region has the DNA TGTGCCAGTAGGACAGGGAGCTCTGGGGCCAACGTCCTGACTTTC. The variable domain in full, completed from reference TRBV19 and TRBJ2-6, reads DGGITQSPKYLFRKEGQNVTLSCEQNLNHDAMYWYRQDPGQGLRLIYYSQIVNDFQKGDIAEGYSVSREKKESFPLTVTSAQKNPTAFYLCASRTGSSGANVLTFGAGSRLTVL.

In its sample, this clonotype was seen once. The chain carries TRBV20-1 and TRBJ2-1, with 9 bases that match TRBD2. Germline-derived CDR1 and CDR2 are DFQATT and SNEGSKA (reference sequence). CDR3 length equals 12 residues. Germline trimming cut 5 bases from V and 8 bases from J; bases unmatched to any gene: 4. CDR3 nucleotides: TGCAGTGCTGCAGCGGGGGGTGATGAGCAGTTCTTC. It translates to CSAAAGGDEQFF.

This chain links TRBV12-3 or TRBV12-4 with TRBJ2-1; 9 positions agree with TRBD1. This CDR3 region has 16 residues. With V trimmed by 6 bases and J by 3 bases, 9 bases remained unmatched. CDR3 sequence (DNA): TGTGCCAGCAGCCCGCTACAGGGGGCGAACTACAATGAGCAGTTCTTC. This codes for CASSPLQGANYNEQFF.

This clonotype was observed many times. The CDR3 reads CASSLVLAGVNTGELFF. The CDR3 nucleotides read TGTGCCAGCAGCTTAGTACTAGCGGGGGTTAACACCGGGGAGCTGTTTTTT. V is TRBV7-6 and J is TRBJ2-2, with 11 bases lining up with TRBD2. Per the germline V gene, CDR1 is SGHVS and CDR2 is FNYEAQ. With V trimmed by 1 base and J by 2 bases, 3 bases remained unmatched. The CDR3 sequence is 17 residues long.

This clonotype was detected only a few times. V gene TRBV27 combines with J gene TRBJ1-1, with TRBD1 as a possible D gene (6 bases). CDR1 is MNHEY, CDR2 SMNVEV, per germline (reference sequence). Trimming took off 7 bases at V and 4 bases at J, with 19 bases between the two ends. The CDR3 totals 15 residues. The CDR3 DNA reads TGTGCCAGCACATCTCTACAAACAGGGTCCACTGAAGCTTTCTTT. This sequence encodes CASTSLQTGSTEAFF.

Points on this clonotype: It may be a read error: a sequence one base away is much more abundant. The chain joins TRBV7-8 to TRBJ1-5; no clear D. Trimming shortened V by 1 base and J by 0 bases, and 13 bases separated the two germline ends. The CDR3 spans 17 residues. Germline-derived CDR1 and CDR2 are SGHVS and FQNEAQ. Written as DNA, the CDR3 is TGTGCCAGCAGCTTAGTCGGGCTGGACCCTAGCAATCAGCCCCAGCATTTT. Translating gives CASSLVGLDPSNQPQHF. Filled out from reference TRBV7-8 and TRBJ1-5, the complete variable domain reads GAGVSQSPRYKVAKRGQDVALRCDPISGHVSLFWYQQALGQGPEFLTYFQNEAQLDKSGLPSDRFFAERPEGSVSTLKIQRTQQEDSAVYLCASSLVGLDPSNQPQHFGDGTRLSIL.

The table lists this clonotype with many counts. Here the CDR3 DNA reads TGTGCCAGCAGCTTCGGCACAGGAGGATACGAGCAGTACTTC. Protein: CASSFGTGGYEQYF. V usage is TRBV27 and J usage is TRBJ2-7; D tentatively reads TRBD1 or TRBD2 (5 bases each). V shed 6 bases and J shed 4 bases, with 16 bases lying between them. The germline gives CDR1 MNHEY, CDR2 SMNVEV (reference sequence). The CDR3 contains 14 residues.

The J gene is TRBJ1-5, the V gene TRBV6-1; D call uncertain. V lost 4 bases to trimming and J lost 11 bases, with 18 bases between them. The CDR3 extends over 14 amino acids. CDR1 MNHNS and CDR2 SASEGT come from the germline V gene. CDR3 DNA: TGTGCCAGCAGTGTTAACAGCCTGGCTAGGACCCAGCATTTT. It translates to CASSVNSLARTQHF.

This clonotype has just a few counts. CDR3 protein: CATSRGVQGAYNEQFF. DNA for the CDR3: TGTGCCACCAGCAGAGGTGTGCAGGGGGCCTACAATGAGCAGTTCTTC. The rearrangement links TRBV15 to TRBJ2-1, with TRBD1 identical over 7 bases. Germline V lookup: CDR1 LNHNV, CDR2 YYDKDF (reference sequence). Trimming removed 1 base from V and 2 bases from J; junction bases left unmatched: 5. This CDR3 has 16 amino acids.

The sample holds a few counts of this clonotype. The chain links TRBV4-2 to TRBJ2-7; possibly TRBD1 for D (5 bases). The CDR3 is made up of 16 amino acids. The germline CDR1 and CDR2 sequences are LGHNA and YNFKEQ. Trimming removed 2 bases from V and 1 base from J, with 15 bases in between. CDR3 sequence reads: CASSQSDDSRSYEQYF. The CDR3 DNA follows: TGTGCCAGCAGCCAATCCGATGACAGTAGATCCTACGAGCAGTACTTC.

This clonotype was observed a handful of times. The chain combines TRBV19 with TRBJ2-1; TRBD2 is a possible D gene (6 bases). This CDR3 is 15 amino acids long. Trimming left V 9 bases short and J 5 bases short, with 20 bases between. CDR1 LNHDA and CDR2 SQIVND come from the germline V gene (reference sequence). CDR3 protein: CASLGTTGVNNEQFF. The CDR3 bases are TGTGCCAGCCTCGGCACGACGGGGGTTAACAATGAGCAGTTCTTC. The variable domain in full, with the rest retrieved from reference TRBV19 and TRBJ2-1, is DGGITQSPKYLFRKEGQNVTLSCEQNLNHDAMYWYRQDPGQGLRLIYYSQIVNDFQKGDIAEGYSVSREKKESFPLTVTSAQKNPTAFYLCASLGTTGVNNEQFFGPGTRLTVL.

This chain joins TRBV20-1 and TRBJ1-2, with unresolved D. Trimming stripped 4 bases from V and 1 base from J, with 10 bases between. The CDR3 is 13 amino acids. Germline V gene lookup returns CDR1 DFQATT and CDR2 SNEGSKA (reference sequence). CDR3: CSATPTDNYGYTF. CDR3 nucleotide sequence: TGCAGTGCTACGCCGACTGATAACTATGGCTACACCTTC.

The sample holds one count of this clonotype. The chain links TRBV12-3 or TRBV12-4 to TRBJ2-3; 7 bases match TRBD2. Trimming took 4 bases from V and 2 from J; bases not matched to a gene: 9. This CDR3 is built from 16 residues. The DNA for the CDR3 is TGTGCCAGCAGTTGGGCTAGCGGAACTTTCACAGATACGCAGTATTTT. Protein: CASSWASGTFTDTQYF.

Worth noting for this clonotype: At one boundary the junction diverges from the germline segment, which might be a read error. The chain joins TRBV7-9 to TRBJ2-2, with 10 positions matching TRBD1. Germline loops: CDR1 SEHNR, CDR2 FQNEAQ (reference sequence). The CDR3 is made up of 16 amino acids. CDR3: CASSRPDRGNAGELFF. CDR3 coding DNA: TGTGCCAGCAGCCGACCGGACAGGGGGAACGCCGGGGAGCTGTTTTTT.

In this sample, this clonotype turned up many times. The rearrangement joins TRBV7-2 to TRBJ2-7; no reliable D call. This CDR3 contains 13 residues. V was trimmed by 3 bases and J by 3 bases, leaving 9 bases between them. Germline CDR1 SGHTA, CDR2 FQGNSA. The CDR3 DNA reads as TGTGCCAGCAGCTTCAGAAGAGTCTACGAGCAGTACTTC. This gives the protein CASSFRRVYEQYF.

This clonotype was seen more than once but under ten times. The rearrangement joins TRBV7-9 to TRBJ2-1; D gene ambiguous. CDR3 length: 13 residues. V lost 2 bases, J lost 8 bases, and 10 bases lay in between. Germline values: CDR1 SEHNR, CDR2 FQNEAQ (reference sequence). The CDR3 is CASSLLTGDEQFF. The DNA of the CDR3 is TGTGCCAGCAGCTTATTAACCGGCGATGAGCAGTTCTTC.

This clonotype was observed a handful of times. The chain has TRBV6-8 and TRBJ2-3; no clear D. The germline CDR1 and CDR2 sequences are MNHGY and SAAAGT. CDR3 size: 14 residues. V lost 8 bases, J lost 5 bases, and 17 bases lay in between. This chain's CDR3 is CASGLTSVGDTQYF. CDR3 bases: TGTGCCAGCGGTCTAACCTCGGTCGGAGATACGCAGTATTTT.

The chain joins TRBV5-4 to TRBJ1-2, with D maybe TRBD1 (6 bases). The V gene lost 4 bases and the J gene lost 4 bases, with 17 bases spanning the gap. This CDR3 has 15 residues. Germline assignment: CDR1 SGHNT and CDR2 YYREEE (reference sequence). CDR3 nucleotides: TGTGCCAGCAGCCCATGGACAGCAAGCAGCTATGGCTACACCTTC. Amino acids: CASSPWTASSYGYTF.

Concerning this clonotype itself: This could be a read error, since a much larger clone is one nucleotide away. V and J are TRBV6-5 and TRBJ1-1, with D hard to call. The CDR3 covers 12 residues. The germline CDR1 and CDR2 sequences are MNHEY and SVGAGI. The CDR3 protein is CTSSYRNTEAFF. The CDR3 DNA sequence: TGTACCAGCAGTTACAGGAACACTGAAGCTTTCTTT.

This clonotype has a handful of counts. The chain is built from TRBV7-6 and TRBJ2-1; 8 bases map to TRBD2. CDR1 SGHVS and CDR2 FNYEAQ come from the germline V gene. This CDR3 region has 11 residues. The trim removed 10 bases at V and 7 bases at J, leaving 3 bases unmatched. CDR3 residues: CATRGGNEQFF. CDR3 bases: TGTGCCACTCGGGGGGGGAATGAGCAGTTCTTC.

V is TRBV7-9 and J is TRBJ2-7; weak D call: TRBD1 (7 bases). This CDR3 contains 15 residues. The V gene's germline CDR1 is SEHNR and CDR2 FQNEAQ (reference sequence). V was cut by 5 bases and J by 2 bases, with 16 bases left in between. The CDR3 DNA reads as TGTGCCAGCAGCCGAGGAGGGGGCGGAACCTACGAGCAGTACGTC. This gives the protein CASSRGGGGTYEQYV.